This T cell receptor beta chain was profiled in a study of blood T cell repertoires in COVID-19. Overall study: Specimens from acute and convalescent COVID-19 originated in the United States, Italy and Spain. Sample material is recorded as cDNA or gDNA derived from T cells, B-cell-depleted T cells, or PBMCs.

Germline values: CDR1 SEHNR, CDR2 FQNEAQ (reference sequence). The CDR3 runs to 14 residues. The junction had 3 bases not matched to a gene; V was cut back by 1 base and J by 5 bases. The method was immunoSEQ multiplex PCR; TCRdb's version includes in-frame clones alone and lacks a portion of them. The table shows about 90,000 clones, with about 91% occurring only once. This rearrangement joins TRBV7-9 to TRBJ1-2; TRBD1 matches 8 bases. This clonotype originated in a human donor with active COVID-19. The donor label of this sample is uncertain. The specimen sequenced was peripheral blood. The CDR3 loop reads CASSLGTGRYGYTF. CDR3 coding DNA: TGTGCCAGCAGCTTAGGGACAGGGAGGTATGGCTACACCTTC.